Presented here are 16 T cell receptor beta chains from one specimen sequenced in a study of blood T cell repertoires in COVID-19. The repertoire was sequenced with immunoSEQ multiplex PCR; TCRdb's copy has only in-frame clones and lacks some. The sample lists around 300,000 clones, 85% to 90% occurring once. Sequenced sample: PBMCs or T cells enriched from blood (not recorded which). Every receptor here comes from a woman aged 18-29 years who had recovered from COVID-19.

A word on this clone: Germline is not matched at one junction end, which may reflect a read error. The V gene is TRBV7-7, the J gene TRBJ2-3; 7 bases are shared with TRBD2. Germline loops: CDR1 SSHAT, CDR2 FNYEAQ (reference sequence). This CDR3 contains 16 residues. Here the CDR3 reads CASSPRSGASTDTQYF. CDR3 nucleotides: TGTGCTAGCAGCCCCCGCAGCGGGGCTAGCACAGATACGCAGTATTTT.

V is TRBV11-3 and J is TRBJ2-2, with 9 bases fitting TRBD1. Germline values: CDR1 SGHNT, CDR2 YENEEA. This CDR3 is built from 15 residues. V was clipped by 6 bases and J by 2 bases; unmatched bases: 4. CDR3 loop: CASSTGGLNTGELFF. The DNA for the CDR3 is TGTGCCAGCAGTACAGGGGGCCTTAACACCGGGGAGCTGTTTTTT.

The chain is built from TRBV9 and TRBJ1-2; weak D call: TRBD1 (6 bases). Germline lookup yields CDR1 SGDLS and CDR2 YYNGEE. V dropped 0 bases and J dropped 3 bases, with 9 bases sitting between them. This CDR3 is 14 amino acids long. Written as DNA, the CDR3 is TGTGCCAGCAGCGTAGCGCAGGGGTACTATGGCTACACCTTC. Its translation: CASSVAQGYYGYTF.

The gene calls are TRBV28 and TRBJ1-6, with 10 bases fitting TRBD1. In germline, CDR1 is MDHEN, CDR2 SYDVKM. Losses at the gene ends were 6 bases for V and 2 bases for J; bases not matched to a gene: 7. The CDR3 has 17 amino acids. CDR3 sequence reads: CASSQRQGAAYNSPLHF. Written as DNA, the CDR3 is TGTGCCAGCAGCCAGAGACAGGGGGCCGCCTATAATTCACCCCTCCACTTT. Full variable domain (missing parts from reference TRBV28 and TRBJ1-6): DVKVTQSSRYLVKRTGEKVFLECVQDMDHENMFWYRQDPGLGLRLIYFSYDVKMKEKGDIPEGYSVSREKKERFSLILESASTNQTSMYLCASSQRQGAAYNSPLHFGNGTRLTVT.

Here the CDR3 reads CASSLVDPGQGGNSYEQYF. The DNA of the CDR3 is TGCGCCAGCAGCCTAGTTGACCCGGGACAGGGGGGGAACTCCTACGAGCAGTACTTC. The chain employs TRBV4-1 and TRBJ2-7; TRBD1 aligns across 11 bases. The germline V gene has CDR1 MGHRA and CDR2 YSYEKL. The junction had 14 bases not matched to a gene; V was cut back by 4 bases and J by 0 bases. CDR3 length equals 19 residues.

This sequence joins TRBV12-3 or TRBV12-4 and TRBJ1-4, with 7 bases matching TRBD1. CDR3 length: 12 residues. CDR3 nucleotide sequence: TGTGGGCCGCAGGGGGCTAATGAAAAACTGTTTTTT. Its translation is CGPQGANEKLFF.

The CDR3 region is CASSLVRGIVEDTQYF. The CDR3 DNA is TGTGCCAGCAGCTTAGTCAGGGGAATAGTCGAAGATACGCAGTATTTT. The chain recombines TRBV7-9 with TRBJ2-3, with D perhaps TRBD1 (6 bases). Deletions cut 1 base from V and 5 bases from J, with 16 bases between. The CDR3 sequence is 16 residues long. Germline assignment: CDR1 SEHNR and CDR2 FQNEAQ (reference sequence).

The V gene is TRBV7-9, the J gene TRBJ1-1, with D uncertain. Germline V CDR1 and CDR2: SEHNR, FQNEAQ (reference sequence). CDR3 length: 16 residues. Deletions cut 2 bases from V and 6 bases from J, with 19 bases between. The CDR3 here is CASSLIGRGTWPEAFF. CDR3 nucleotides: TGTGCCAGCAGCTTAATTGGCCGCGGAACATGGCCTGAAGCTTTCTTT.

This chain connects TRBV18 to TRBJ1-5; D not resolved. Trimming took off 0 bases at V and 12 bases at J, with 15 bases between the two ends. The CDR3 is 14 amino acids. Germline loops: CDR1 KGHSH, CDR2 LQKENI. The CDR3: CASSPPSEPRIQHF. DNA for the CDR3: TGTGCCAGCTCACCACCGTCGGAGCCCCGAATCCAGCATTTT.

This clone was seen just once. V gene TRBV2 combines with J gene TRBJ1-4, with D tentatively TRBD1 (5 bases). The ends were cut back, 0 bases at V and 6 bases at J, with 8 bases in the middle. CDR1 SNHLY and CDR2 FYNNEI come from the germline V gene. This CDR3 spans 14 amino acids. The CDR3 region has the DNA TGTGCCAGCAGTGAAGCGGGGGAGGATGAAAAACTGTTTTTT. It translates to CASSEAGEDEKLFF.

Turning to this clone: A read error may account for a junction end that differs from germline. Other nucleotide sequences in the sample specify the same CDR3. The V and J genes are TRBV27 and TRBJ2-7; tentatively, D is TRBD2 (5 bases). CDR3 length equals 13 residues. Germline CDR1 is MNHEY and CDR2 is SMNVEV (reference sequence). The CDR3 region is CASSLSRDYEQYF. As DNA, the CDR3 is TGTGCCAGCAGTCTATCCCGGGACTACGAGCAGTACTTC.

V usage is TRBV19 and J usage is TRBJ2-2; perhaps TRBD2 as D (6 bases). The CDR3 runs to 16 residues. V lost 2 bases and J 5 bases, leaving 15 bases between the germline ends. Germline V gives CDR1 LNHDA, CDR2 SQIVND (reference sequence). In DNA form, the CDR3 reads TGTGCCAGTAGTATACCCCTCGTCGGGGGTACCGGGGAGCTGTTTTTT. It codes for CASSIPLVGGTGELFF.

The V gene is TRBV5-4, the J gene TRBJ1-2; a weak D match, TRBD1 (6 bases). With 1 base removed from V and 8 bases from J, the gap between germline ends came to 9 bases. Germline CDR1 reads SGHNT; CDR2 reads YYREEE (reference sequence). This CDR3 contains 12 residues. The CDR3: CASSLPGTGYTF. The CDR3 coding sequence is TGTGCCAGCAGCTTGCCCGGGACAGGCTACACCTTC.

The CDR3 protein is CASSYSGEEEAFF. The CDR3 coding sequence is TGTGCCAGCAGTTACTCAGGGGAGGAGGAAGCTTTCTTT. The rearrangement uses TRBV6-5 and TRBJ1-1, with a possible D match to TRBD1 (5 bases). Trimming stripped 0 bases from V and 8 bases from J, with 10 bases between. This CDR3 comprises 13 residues. Germline CDR1 is MNHEY and CDR2 is SVGAGI.

This clone was observed once. CDR3 DNA sequence: TGCAGTGCTAGTGCGAGCTCCTATAATTCACCCCTCCACTTT. Protein: CSASASSYNSPLHF. The chain uses TRBV20-1 and TRBJ1-6, with no clear D. Germline V lookup: CDR1 DFQATT, CDR2 SNEGSKA (reference sequence). This CDR3 comprises 14 residues. The ends were cut back, 3 bases at V and 0 bases at J, with 6 bases in the middle.

The genes are TRBV11-2 and TRBJ2-5, with a possible D match to TRBD1 (5 bases). CDR3 size: 15 residues. Germline values: CDR1 SGHAT, CDR2 FQNNGV. V shed 6 bases and J shed 0 bases, with 14 bases lying between them. CDR3 in DNA: TGTGCCAGCAGTCCAGGGATATTGGACCAAGAGACCCAGTACTTC. This encodes CASSPGILDQETQYF.